The source of this T cell receptor (beta chain) is a study of T cell responses to AZD1222 COVID-19 vaccine. The study, taken as a whole, reports: Increased Spike-specific TCR breadth and depth were observed after two AZD1222 doses. Donors were mostly white British, more females; clonal diversity possibly underestimated.

Of note for this clone: Its specificity is not known.

Germline V gene lookup returns CDR1 SGHTA and CDR2 FQGTGA. The V gene lost 5 bases and the J gene lost 4 bases, with 16 bases spanning the gap. The CDR3 is made up of 15 amino acids. The protocol was immunoSEQ multiplex PCR, while the TCRdb copy is restricted to in-frame clones and leaves out a portion. The data contain around 140,000 clones, 91% of them seen just once; the ten biggest clones take up under 2%. The TCR originated in an adult who received the AZD1222 COVID-19 vaccine. This sequence joins TRBV7-3 and TRBJ2-3; tentative D call: TRBD1 (5 bases). Material: peripheral blood, obtained 28 days after the second AZD1222 dose. This CDR3 is CASSQSRGPSDTQYF. The CDR3 DNA reads TGTGCCAGCAGCCAATCTAGGGGTCCTTCAGATACGCAGTATTTT.